This TCR beta chain was obtained from a study of neoadjuvant anti-PD-1 for oral cavity cancer. Time point: after neoadjuvant nivolumab, at surgical resection. Cohort: HPV-negative, locally advanced oral cavity squamous cell carcinoma patients. Clones were read by immunoSEQ multiplex PCR, and TCRdb kept only the in-frame ones, dropping some. The data hold tens of thousands of clones, with roughly 35% observed a single time. The CDR3 length is 15 residues. Germline V lookup: CDR1 LNHDA, CDR2 SQIVND (reference sequence). V was pared by 3 bases and J by 0 bases, with 10 bases between. The origin of this receptor is a person aged 40 to 85 with oral cavity squamous cell carcinoma. The sequencing here drew on tumor tissue, taken after nivolumab (anti-PD-1) treatment. V gene TRBV19 combines with J gene TRBJ2-3; D gene unclear. The chain's CDR3 is CASSILQSSTDTQYF. The CDR3, as DNA: TGTGCCAGTAGTATTCTGCAATCTAGCACAGATACGCAGTATTTT.